The rows below give T cell receptor beta chains drawn from one sample of a study of blood T cell repertoires in COVID-19. Only in-frame clones appear in the TCRdb table, and some are missing; sequencing was by immunoSEQ multiplex PCR. This repertoire shows 380,000 or so clones, approximately 88% found once; its top ten account for 1.2%. The sequenced sample was peripheral blood. The receptors derive from a man aged 40-55 years with acute or convalescent COVID-19. Both conserved end residues are part of each CDR3. Fields, in order: clone size, D gene, J gene, V gene, CDR3 protein, CDR3 DNA. The D gene is left open where the match is weak. The listing skips clone size in some rows; elsewhere it reads once, few, many or a size class.

NA,NA,TRBJ1-3,TRBV10-2,CASSRTPKPRSGNTIYF,TGCGCCAGCAGTAGGACTCCGAAACCCCGCTCTGGAAACACCATATATTTT
NA,NA,TRBJ1-5,TRBV11-1,CASSRDTNQPQHF,TGTGCCAGCAGCCGGGACACTAATCAGCCCCAGCATTTT
NA,NA,TRBJ2-5,TRBV5-1,CASSREETQYF,TGCGCCAGCAGTCGTGAAGAGACCCAGTACTTC
NA,TRBD1,TRBJ2-7,TRBV28,CASSPSWTGAPYEQYF,TGTGCCAGCAGTCCATCTTGGACAGGGGCCCCCTACGAGCAGTACTTC
NA,NA,TRBJ1-6,TRBV7-3,CASSPTGTGMVFNSPLHF,TGTGCCAGCAGCCCCACAGGGACGGGGATGGTGTTTAATTCACCCCTCCACTTT
few,NA,TRBJ1-1,TRBV28,CASSQNAPGGGTEAFF,TGTGCCAGCAGTCAAAACGCTCCCGGGGGGGGGACTGAAGCTTTCTTT
NA,TRBD2,TRBJ2-3,TRBV7-8,CASSTGLAGGTDTQYF,TGTGCCAGCAGCACTGGACTAGCGGGGGGCACAGATACGCAGTATTTT
NA,NA,TRBJ1-2,TRBV6-6,CASSYSGRTPYYGYTF,TGTGCCAGCAGTTACTCTGGCCGGACTCCCTACTATGGCTACACCTTC
NA,TRBD1,TRBJ1-2,TRBV25-1,CASSDITRTGLYGYTF,TGTGCCAGCAGTGACATCACTAGGACAGGCCTCTATGGCTACACCTTC
NA,TRBD1,TRBJ2-3,TRBV27,CASRYLYRDRASTDTQYF,TGTGCCAGCAGATACCTATACCGGGACAGGGCAAGCACAGATACGCAGTATTTT
NA,NA,TRBJ1-2,TRBV7-2,CASSMGARVSYTF,TGTGCCAGCAGTATGGGGGCCCGGGTCTCCTACACCTTC
NA,TRBD2,TRBJ2-1,TRBV4-1,CASSALGAGTSGYNEQFF,TGCGCCAGCAGCGCGCTGGGGGCCGGGACTAGCGGGTACAATGAGCAGTTCTTC
NA,NA,TRBJ2-7,TRBV5-1,CASSLGQLSYEQYF,TGCGCCAGCAGCTTAGGACAGCTATCCTACGAGCAGTACTTC
few,TRBD2,TRBJ2-1,TRBV28,CASTLAGGSYNEQFF,TGTGCCAGCACCCTAGCGGGAGGTTCCTACAATGAGCAGTTCTTC
NA,TRBD2,TRBJ2-5,TRBV12-3/TRBV12-4,CASRAGGLETQYF,TGTGCCAGTAGGGCGGGGGGGCTCGAGACCCAGTACTTC
NA,NA,TRBJ2-3,TRBV10-3,CAATGDTDTQYF,TGTGCCGCCACCGGGGACACAGATACGCAGTATTTT
NA,TRBD1,TRBJ1-1,TRBV6-2/TRBV6-3,CASSYFGTGRTEAFF,TGTGCCAGCAGTTACTTTGGGACAGGGAGGACTGAAGCTTTCTTT
once,NA,TRBJ1-1,TRBV27,CASSFYAGYTEAFF,TGTGCCAGCAGTTTTTATGCAGGATATACTGAAGCTTTCTTT
NA,NA,TRBJ1-6,TRBV20-1,CSARDRAPLHF,TGCAGTGCTAGAGATCGGGCACCCCTCCACTTT
NA,TRBD2,TRBJ2-3,TRBV20-1,CSASPNRPSGPDTQYF,TGCAGTGCTAGTCCCAATCGGCCTAGCGGACCAGATACGCAGTATTTT
NA,TRBD1,TRBJ2-2,TRBV24-1,CATSDPSGGSVTGELFF,TGTGCCACCAGTGATCCTTCAGGGGGCTCGGTCACCGGGGAGCTGTTTTTT
NA,NA,TRBJ2-7,TRBV6-2/TRBV6-3,CASSYSSTTSEQYF,TGTGCCAGCAGTTACTCTAGCACAACGTCCGAGCAGTACTTC
NA,NA,TRBJ1-6,TRBV7-9,CASSRGSGRNSPLHF,TGTGCCAGCAGCCGCGGCAGCGGGCGGAATTCACCCCTCCACTTT
NA,NA,TRBJ2-5,TRBV6-5,CASSDNMLETQYF,TGTGCCAGCAGCGACAATATGCTTGAGACCCAGTACTTC
NA,NA,TRBJ1-1,TRBV4-1,CASSTQASEAFF,TGCGCCAGCAGTACCCAGGCTTCAGAAGCTTTCTTT
once,NA,TRBJ1-1,TRBV30,CAWTLHENTEAFF,TGTGCCTGGACACTACACGAGAACACTGAAGCTTTCTTT
NA,TRBD2,TRBJ2-7,TRBV23-1,CARGGLAGDEQYF,TGCGCCAGAGGGGGACTAGCGGGAGACGAGCAGTACTTC
NA,NA,TRBJ2-2,TRBV10-3,CAISEMQTNTGELFF,TGTGCCATCAGTGAGATGCAGACAAACACCGGGGAGCTGTTTTTT
once,TRBD2,TRBJ2-7,TRBV29-1,CSAIGGTSYEQYF,TGCAGCGCCATCGGGGGGACCTCCTACGAGCAGTACTTC
NA,TRBD1,TRBJ1-2,TRBV27,CASSVQGAAYTF,TGTGCCAGCAGTGTACAGGGGGCAGCATACACCTTC
NA,NA,TRBJ1-1,TRBV5-4,CASSLPGFRFDTEAFF,TGTGCCAGCAGCTTGCCAGGCTTTCGTTTTGACACTGAAGCTTTCTTT
NA,TRBD2,TRBJ2-2,TRBV30,CAWTHSGTSGPGELFF,TGTGCCTGGACCCACTCCGGGACTAGCGGGCCAGGGGAGCTGTTTTTT
NA,TRBD2,TRBJ2-7,TRBV5-1,CASSLGLAGGPFKNEQYF,TGCGCCAGCAGCTTAGGACTAGCGGGAGGGCCTTTCAAAAACGAGCAGTACTTC
NA,TRBD1,TRBJ1-2,TRBV19,CASSSLYRGHNYGYTF,TGTGCCAGTAGTAGCCTTTACAGGGGCCATAACTATGGCTACACCTTC
NA,TRBD1,TRBJ2-6,TRBV5-6,CASSFWTGPAISGANVLTF,TGTGCCAGCAGCTTCTGGACAGGGCCCGCAATCTCTGGGGCCAACGTCCTGACTTTC